The present T cell receptor beta chain was sequenced within a study of T cells in Graves' hyperthyroidism and ophthalmopathy (dated by TCRdb to about 2019). Study-wide context: Peripheral blood samples were taken at the time of initial diagnosis, prior to any treatment. In addition, the study compared T-cell repertoires in thyroid tissue and in blood from six Graves' hyperthyroidism patients. TCR Vbeta CDR3 sequencing of 135 peripheral blood samples (43 ophthalmopathy, 75 hyperthyroidism and around 17 progressor patients) is reported in the paper. After blood sampling, hyperthyroidism patients were treated with methimazole at a starting dose of 30 mg daily, and ophthalmopathy patients were treated with high-dose intravenous methylprednisolone. Prospective prediction of ophthalmopathy was tested in an independent validation cohort consisting of 18 hyperthyroidism patients and more than 15 patients who later progressed to ophthalmopathy. The 80 to 100 discovery patients were randomly divided into training and test sets at a 7:3 ratio. A discovery cohort of around 100 patients, roughly 40 with Graves' ophthalmopathy and approximately 57 with stable Graves' hyperthyroidism, was used to find distinguishing TCR V-J signatures.

The full study reports these points: A 13 V-J signature model separated ophthalmopathy from stable hyperthyroidism, with just over 85% sensitivity and approximately 81% specificity in cross-validation and 80%/75% in testing. Sample size was not statistically predetermined, and blinding of investigators to group allocation was not performed. In validation, progression to ophthalmopathy was predicted by the model with roughly 69% sensitivity and 72% to 80% specificity, a median of around 6.5 months before onset. Most expanded thyroid clonotypes (frequency above 0.001) were also detected in blood, a finding suggesting that blood repertoires may reflect thyroid immune responses.

There are a few counts of this clonotype. What antigen it recognizes has not been identified. It has no much larger one-base neighbor in the sample; base qualities were not kept. In the ophthalmopathy patients, disease was moderately to severely active, with a Clinical Activity Score of 3 or more, a NOSPECS grade of 4 or more, and a duration of less than 3 months. Any patient with an uncontrolled infection, another autoimmune disease, pregnancy or lactation was excluded. Diagnoses were based on clinical symptoms, serum thyroxine and TRAb, thyroid ultrasound and orbital computed tomography. PBMCs were isolated from about 9.1 ml of fresh peripheral blood by Ficoll-Paque density gradient centrifugation. Total RNA was extracted using Trizol reagent, and RNA quality was assessed on an Agilent 2100 Bioanalyzer. The TCR beta CDR3 regions were amplified from RNA transcripts. For the first round of RT-PCR on the TCR CDR3, the HTBI primer set was used together with the Qiagen OneStep RT-PCR kit. Libraries were constructed in a second round of multiplex PCR, after which size selection and purification were carried out. Sequencing of the libraries was done on an Illumina HiSeq2000 using paired-end 100 bp reads. In the original analysis: SOAPnuke was used to process the raw data, removing reads that contained adapters or uncalled bases, had a mean Phred below 15, or lacked an exact match to the constant primer or identifier. High-quality paired reads were merged with COPE v1.2.5, and unique nucleotide sequences were defined as clonotypes. Clonotypes were aligned to IMGT TRBV, TRBD and TRBJ reference segments using MiTCR v1.1. The analysis was restricted to V-J combinations with a frequency above 0.0001, which together covered about 99% of the repertoires. The TCS score was defined as the ratio of F50 (clonal expansion) to E x V (chaos), calculated using BLOSUM62-based TCRdist between CDR3 peptides within each V-J. Welch's t-statistics and random forest reduced 514 V-J features to some 14, which were used in a naive Bayes classifier (R e1071). TCRdb trimmed the raw reads at Q25, called clones with MiXCR and kept productive beta chains. Merged by CDR3 protein, the rows form single entries marked with the most common genes and DNA. The V and J calls here are based on TCRdb, not the publication. The sample data list almost 500,000 distinct CDR3 sequences, and 20% to 25% of these were observed just once. Approximately 49% of the sample rests with the top ten.

Here V drops 4 bases and J drops 1 base, and the junction holds 2 bases not matched to any gene. The germline V gene specifies SQVTM as CDR1 and ANQGSEA as CDR2. From cysteine to phenylalanine, the CDR3 is 13 amino acids long. Solely the CDR3 DNA is kept, with 39 bases framed from the first base. The receptor was isolated from a woman aged 65 to 85 with Graves' ophthalmopathy. The chain couples TRBV29-1 to TRBJ1-1, with 8 bases matching TRBD1. Sequenced material: blood. The encoded CDR3 is CSVGDRGNTEAFF. Read as DNA, the sequence is TGCAGCGTTGGTGACAGGGGGAACACTGAAGCTTTCTTT.